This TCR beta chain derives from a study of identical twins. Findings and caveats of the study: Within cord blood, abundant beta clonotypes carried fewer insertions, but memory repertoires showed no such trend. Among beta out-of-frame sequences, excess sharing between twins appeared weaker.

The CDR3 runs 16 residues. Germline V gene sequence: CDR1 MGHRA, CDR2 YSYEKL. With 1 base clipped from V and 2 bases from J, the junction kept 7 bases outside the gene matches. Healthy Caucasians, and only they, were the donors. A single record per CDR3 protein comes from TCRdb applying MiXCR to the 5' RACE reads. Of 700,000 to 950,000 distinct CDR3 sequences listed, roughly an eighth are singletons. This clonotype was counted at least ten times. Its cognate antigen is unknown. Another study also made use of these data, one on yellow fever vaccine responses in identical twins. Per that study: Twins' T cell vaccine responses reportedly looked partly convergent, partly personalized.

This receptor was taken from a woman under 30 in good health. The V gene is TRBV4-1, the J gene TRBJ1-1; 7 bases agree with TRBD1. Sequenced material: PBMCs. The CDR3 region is CASSQGQGRYNTEAFF. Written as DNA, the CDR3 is TGCGCCAGCAGCCAAGGACAGGGAAGATATAACACTGAAGCTTTCTTT.